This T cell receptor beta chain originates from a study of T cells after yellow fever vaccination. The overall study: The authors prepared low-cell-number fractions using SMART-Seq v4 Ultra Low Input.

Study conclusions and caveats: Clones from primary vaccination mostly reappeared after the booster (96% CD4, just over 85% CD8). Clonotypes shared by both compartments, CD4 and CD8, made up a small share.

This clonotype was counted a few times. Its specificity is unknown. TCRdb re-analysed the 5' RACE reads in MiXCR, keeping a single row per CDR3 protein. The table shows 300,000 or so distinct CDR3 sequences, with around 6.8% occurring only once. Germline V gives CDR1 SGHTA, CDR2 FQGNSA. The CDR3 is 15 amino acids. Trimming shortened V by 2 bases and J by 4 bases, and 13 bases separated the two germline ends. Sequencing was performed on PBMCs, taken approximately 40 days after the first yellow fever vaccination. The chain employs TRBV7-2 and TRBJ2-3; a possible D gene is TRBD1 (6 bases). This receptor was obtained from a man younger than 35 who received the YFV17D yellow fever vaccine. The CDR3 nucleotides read TGTGCCAGCAGCTTATGGGGCAGGGGTTCAGATACGCAGTATTTT. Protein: CASSLWGRGSDTQYF.